This TCR beta chain was obtained from a study of T cell responses to AZD1222 COVID-19 vaccine. Notes on the study in general: Repertoire sampling occurred only after the peak T cell response. Within unmutated variant regions lay the reported targets of nearly half of spike-specific TCRs.

This table comes from immunoSEQ multiplex PCR, and its TCRdb copy is limited to in-frame clones, with some not included. The sample yields under 150,000 clones, about 87% seen once. Regarding this clone: Antigen unknown.

V dropped 6 bases and J dropped 1 base, with 12 bases sitting between them. Germline V gene lookup returns CDR1 LNHDA and CDR2 SQIVND (reference sequence). The CDR3 is 14 residues long. This TCR was recovered from an adult in good health. This specimen consisted of peripheral blood, obtained on day 0 of AZD1222 vaccination. The rearrangement joins TRBV19 to TRBJ1-1, with a weak D call TRBD1 (5 bases). As DNA, the CDR3 is TGTGCCAGTAGGGAGGGCAGGGCGAACACTGAAGCTTTCTTT. Translating it yields CASREGRANTEAFF.